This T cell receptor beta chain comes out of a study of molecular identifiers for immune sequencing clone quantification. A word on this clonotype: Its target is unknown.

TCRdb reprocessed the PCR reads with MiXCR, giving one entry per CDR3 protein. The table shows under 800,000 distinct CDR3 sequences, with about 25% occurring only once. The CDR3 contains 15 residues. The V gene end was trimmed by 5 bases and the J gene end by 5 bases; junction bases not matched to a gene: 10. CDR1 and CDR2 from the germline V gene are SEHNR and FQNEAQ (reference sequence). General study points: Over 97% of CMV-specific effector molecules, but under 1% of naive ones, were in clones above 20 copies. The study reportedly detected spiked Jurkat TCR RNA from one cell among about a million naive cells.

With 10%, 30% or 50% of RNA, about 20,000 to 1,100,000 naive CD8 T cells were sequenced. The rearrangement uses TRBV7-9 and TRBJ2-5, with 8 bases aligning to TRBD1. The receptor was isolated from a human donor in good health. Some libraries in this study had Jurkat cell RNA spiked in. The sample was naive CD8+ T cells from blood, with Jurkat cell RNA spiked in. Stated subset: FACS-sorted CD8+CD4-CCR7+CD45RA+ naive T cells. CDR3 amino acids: CASSTSGGWRETQYF. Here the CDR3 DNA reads TGTGCCAGCAGCACGTCAGGGGGCTGGCGGGAGACCCAGTACTTC.